This T cell receptor (beta chain) was recovered during a study of blood T cell repertoires in COVID-19. Study background: From the United States, Italy and Spain came samples of acute and convalescent COVID-19.

TCRdb's copy holds only in-frame clones and misses some; the assay was immunoSEQ multiplex PCR. The sample gives 200,000 to 250,000 clones, 80% to 90% of which show up once; 3.1% is in the top ten. Germline CDR1 LGHDT, CDR2 YNNKEL (reference sequence). V was pared by 0 bases and J by 5 bases, with 7 bases between. This CDR3 is 13 amino acids long. Sequencing was performed on PBMCs or T cells enriched from blood (not recorded which). The clonotype was recovered from a woman in her forties or fifties in a cohort exposed to, infected with or recovered from COVID-19 (not recorded which). The chain links TRBV3-1 (or the pseudogene TRBV3-2) to TRBJ1-2, with D unresolved. Here the CDR3 reads CASSQERSYGYTF. CDR3 nucleotide sequence: TGTGCCAGCAGCCAAGAGAGGTCGTATGGCTACACCTTC.